This record concerns one TCR beta chain sequence. Samples underwent the assay at deep level. Libraries were prepared by immunoSEQ multiplex PCR; TCRdb keeps only in-frame clonotypes and omits some of them. The sample lists roughly 1,500,000 clones; about 98% were seen once. This sample was included in a study of shared clonotypes between healthy human individuals. The CDR3 is 14 residues long. CDR1 and CDR2 from the germline V gene are SGDLS and YYNGEE. V lost 3 bases, J lost 2 bases, and 1 base stayed unmatched. Donors comprised only Caucasian adults living in Nashville, Tennessee. Memory CD4+ cells were the fraction left after CD45RA+ naive selection.

The V call is TRBV9, the J call TRBJ2-5, with 10 bases aligning to TRBD2. This receptor was taken from a young man in good health. The sequencing sample was made of naive CD4+ T cells sorted from blood. This sample's subset: CD45RA+ positively selected. This CDR3 is CASSGTSGQETQYF. CDR3 bases: TGTGCCAGCAGCGGGACTAGCGGTCAAGAGACCCAGTACTTC.